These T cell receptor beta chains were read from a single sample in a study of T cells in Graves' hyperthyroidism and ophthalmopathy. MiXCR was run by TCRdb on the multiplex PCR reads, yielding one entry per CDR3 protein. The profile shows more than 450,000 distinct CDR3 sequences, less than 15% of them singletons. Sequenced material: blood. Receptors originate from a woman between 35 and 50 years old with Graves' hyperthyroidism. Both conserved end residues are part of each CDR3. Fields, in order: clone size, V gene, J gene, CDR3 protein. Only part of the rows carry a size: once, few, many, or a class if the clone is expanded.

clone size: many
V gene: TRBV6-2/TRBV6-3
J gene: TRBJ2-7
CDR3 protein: CASSSRTPGSYEQYF

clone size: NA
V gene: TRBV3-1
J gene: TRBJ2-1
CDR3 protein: CASSQASGGYEDNEQFF

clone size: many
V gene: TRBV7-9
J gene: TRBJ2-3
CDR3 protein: CASSLGGGGGDTQYF

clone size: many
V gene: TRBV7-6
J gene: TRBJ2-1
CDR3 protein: CASSTLAGVNEQFF

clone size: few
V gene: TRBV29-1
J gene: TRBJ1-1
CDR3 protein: CSVDRGQTEAFF

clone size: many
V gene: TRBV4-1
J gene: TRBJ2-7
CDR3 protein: CASSQEASGISYEQYF

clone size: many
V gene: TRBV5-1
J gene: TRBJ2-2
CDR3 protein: CASSSGYPFENTGELFF

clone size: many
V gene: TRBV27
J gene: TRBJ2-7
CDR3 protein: CASRLRALAGNTYEQYF

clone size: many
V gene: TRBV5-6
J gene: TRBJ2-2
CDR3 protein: CASSLVRELTGELFF

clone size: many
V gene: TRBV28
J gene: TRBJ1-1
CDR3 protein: CASSFPRKTEAFF

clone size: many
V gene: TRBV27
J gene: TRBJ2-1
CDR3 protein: CASSYDRGQGSNEQFF

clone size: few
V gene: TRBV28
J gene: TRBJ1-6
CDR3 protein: CAIQTTGTGLSPLHF

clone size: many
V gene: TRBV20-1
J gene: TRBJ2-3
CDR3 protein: CSAYIAGVGTDTQYF

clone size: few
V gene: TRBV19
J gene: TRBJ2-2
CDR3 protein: CASSTGDIGELFF

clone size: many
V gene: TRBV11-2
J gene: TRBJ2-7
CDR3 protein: CASSRTTSDYEQYF

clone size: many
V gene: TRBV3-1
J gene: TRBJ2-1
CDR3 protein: CASSQTGNEQFF

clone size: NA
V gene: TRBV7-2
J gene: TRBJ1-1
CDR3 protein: CASSLAAGGVEAFF

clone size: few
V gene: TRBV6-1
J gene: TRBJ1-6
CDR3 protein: CASSEARGADSPLHF

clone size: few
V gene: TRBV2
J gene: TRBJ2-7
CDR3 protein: CASSEFTTRSYEQYF

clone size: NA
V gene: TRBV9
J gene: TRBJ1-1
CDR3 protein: CASSVGQSTEAFF

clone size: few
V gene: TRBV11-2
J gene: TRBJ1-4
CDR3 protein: CASSFLGGQGFVEKLFF

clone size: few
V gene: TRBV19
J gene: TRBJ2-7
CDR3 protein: CASSIFLRGSYEQYF

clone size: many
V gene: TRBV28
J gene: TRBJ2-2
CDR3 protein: CASSLPNSPRARSTGELFF

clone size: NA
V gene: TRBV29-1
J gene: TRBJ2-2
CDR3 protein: CSVEGQGGTGELFF

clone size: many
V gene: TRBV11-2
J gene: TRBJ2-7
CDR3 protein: CASSYPRDGGYEQYF

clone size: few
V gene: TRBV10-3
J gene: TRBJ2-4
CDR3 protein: CAISEPGQGADIQYF

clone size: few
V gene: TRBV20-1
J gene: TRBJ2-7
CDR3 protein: CSARPQGIEQYF

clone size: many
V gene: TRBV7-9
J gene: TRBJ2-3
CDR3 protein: CASSLVSPGETDTQYF

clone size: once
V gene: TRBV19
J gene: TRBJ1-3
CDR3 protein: CASSNSQSGNTIYF

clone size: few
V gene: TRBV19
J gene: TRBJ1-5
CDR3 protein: CASRKTAYSNQPQHF

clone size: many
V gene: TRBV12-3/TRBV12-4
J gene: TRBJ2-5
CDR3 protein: CASSLSTEETQYF

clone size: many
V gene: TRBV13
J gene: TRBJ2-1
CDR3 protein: CASTREGNEQFF

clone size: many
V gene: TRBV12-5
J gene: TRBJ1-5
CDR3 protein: CASGLGSNQPQHF

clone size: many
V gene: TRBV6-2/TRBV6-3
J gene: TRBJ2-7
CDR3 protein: CASISAVATYEQYF

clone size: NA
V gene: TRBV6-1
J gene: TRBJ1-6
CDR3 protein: CASSTVGQNSPLHF

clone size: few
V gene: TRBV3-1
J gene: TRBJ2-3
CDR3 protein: CASSPGPTNTDTQYF

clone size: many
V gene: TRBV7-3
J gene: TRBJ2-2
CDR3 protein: CASSFQAGDTGELFF

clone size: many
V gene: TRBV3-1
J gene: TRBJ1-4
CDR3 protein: CASSQRGGGGAATNEKLFF

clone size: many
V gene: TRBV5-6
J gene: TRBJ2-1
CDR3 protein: CASSITSGRLNEQFF

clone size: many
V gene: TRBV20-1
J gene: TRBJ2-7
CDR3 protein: CSATGGTYEQYF

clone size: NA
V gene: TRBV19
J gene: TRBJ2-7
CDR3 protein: CASSMSGRVGEQYF

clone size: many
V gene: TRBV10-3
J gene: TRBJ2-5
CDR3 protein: CAISDPGEWGRQETQYF

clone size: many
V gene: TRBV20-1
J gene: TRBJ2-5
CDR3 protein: CSARHGTGYGETQYF

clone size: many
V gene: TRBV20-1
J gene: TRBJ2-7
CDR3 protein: CSASTGSSYEQYF

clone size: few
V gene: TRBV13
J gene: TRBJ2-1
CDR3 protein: CASSPPWANEQFF

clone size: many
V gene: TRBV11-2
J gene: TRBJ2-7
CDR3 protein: CASSTIPTGALIYEQYF

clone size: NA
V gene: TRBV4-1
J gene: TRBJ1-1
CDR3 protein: CASSQDWAVEAFF

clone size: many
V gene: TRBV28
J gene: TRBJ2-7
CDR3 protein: CASSLVAKAYEQYF

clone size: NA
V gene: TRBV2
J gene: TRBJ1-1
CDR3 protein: CASRRTDRGISEAFF